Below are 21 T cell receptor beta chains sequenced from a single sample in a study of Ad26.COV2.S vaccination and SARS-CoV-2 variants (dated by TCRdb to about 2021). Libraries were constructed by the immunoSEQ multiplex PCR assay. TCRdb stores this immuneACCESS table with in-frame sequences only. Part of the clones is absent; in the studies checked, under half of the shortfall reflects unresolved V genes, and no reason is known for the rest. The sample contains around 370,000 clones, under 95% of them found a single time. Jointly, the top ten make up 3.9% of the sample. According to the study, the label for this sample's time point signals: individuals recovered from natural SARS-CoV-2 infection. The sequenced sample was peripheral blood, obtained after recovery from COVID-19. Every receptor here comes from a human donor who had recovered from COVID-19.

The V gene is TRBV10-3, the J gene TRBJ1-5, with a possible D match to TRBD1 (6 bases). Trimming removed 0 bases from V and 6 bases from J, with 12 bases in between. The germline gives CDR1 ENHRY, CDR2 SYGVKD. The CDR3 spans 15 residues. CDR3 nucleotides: TGTGCCATCAGTGAGTCGAACAGGGTTGTTCAGCCCCAGCATTTT. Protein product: CAISESNRVVQPQHF.

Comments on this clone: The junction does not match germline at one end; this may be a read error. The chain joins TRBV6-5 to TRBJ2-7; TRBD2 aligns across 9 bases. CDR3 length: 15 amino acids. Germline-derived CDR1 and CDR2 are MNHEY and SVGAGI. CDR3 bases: TGTGCCCGCAGTTCCGGGGCGGGGGGGCCGGACGAGCAGTACTTC. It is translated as CARSSGAGGPDEQYF.

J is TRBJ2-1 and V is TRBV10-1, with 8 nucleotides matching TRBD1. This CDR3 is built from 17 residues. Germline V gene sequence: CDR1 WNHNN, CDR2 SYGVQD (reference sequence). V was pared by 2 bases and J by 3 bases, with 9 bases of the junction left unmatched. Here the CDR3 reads CASSELNRQGFYNEQFF. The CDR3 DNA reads TGCGCCAGCAGTGAGCTCAATAGACAGGGGTTCTACAATGAGCAGTTCTTC.

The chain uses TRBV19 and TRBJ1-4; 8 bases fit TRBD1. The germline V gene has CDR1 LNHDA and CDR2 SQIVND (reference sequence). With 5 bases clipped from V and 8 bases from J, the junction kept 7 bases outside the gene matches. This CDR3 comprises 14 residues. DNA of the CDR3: TGTGCCAGTAGTGTGCAGGGGGCTGTGGAAAAACTGTTTTTT. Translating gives CASSVQGAVEKLFF.

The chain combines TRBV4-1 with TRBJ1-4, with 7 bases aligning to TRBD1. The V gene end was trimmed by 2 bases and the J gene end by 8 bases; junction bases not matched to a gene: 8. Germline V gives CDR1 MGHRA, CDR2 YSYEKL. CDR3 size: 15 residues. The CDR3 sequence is CASSQPPGGSEKLFF. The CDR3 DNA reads TGCGCCAGCAGCCAACCACCAGGGGGAAGCGAAAAACTGTTTTTT.

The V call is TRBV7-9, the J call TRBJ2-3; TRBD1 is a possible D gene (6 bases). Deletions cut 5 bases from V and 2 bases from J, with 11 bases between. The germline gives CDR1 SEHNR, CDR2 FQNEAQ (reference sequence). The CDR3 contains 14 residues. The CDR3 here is CASSPLGHTDTQYF. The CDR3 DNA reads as TGTGCCAGCAGCCCCCTGGGACACACAGATACGCAGTATTTT.

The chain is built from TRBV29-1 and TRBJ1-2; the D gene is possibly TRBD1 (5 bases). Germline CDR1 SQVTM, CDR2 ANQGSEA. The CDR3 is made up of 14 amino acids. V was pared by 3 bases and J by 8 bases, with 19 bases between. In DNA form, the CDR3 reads TGCAGCGTTGAGTCCGCAGGGCGTTTCTACGGCTACACCTTC. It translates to CSVESAGRFYGYTF. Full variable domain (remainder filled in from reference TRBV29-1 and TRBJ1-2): SAVISQKPSRDICQRGTSLTIQCQVDSQVTMMFWYRQQPGQSLTLIATANQGSEATYESGFVIDKFPISRPNLTFSTLTVSNMSPEDSSIYLCSVESAGRFYGYTFGSGTRLTVV.

The chain's CDR3 is CASSLVGGRGDNEQFF. Written as DNA, the CDR3 is TGTGCCAGCAGCTTAGTTGGGGGGCGCGGTGACAATGAGCAGTTCTTC. The chain links TRBV7-8 to TRBJ2-1; TRBD1 or TRBD2 may be the D gene (6 bases each). There are 16 residues in the CDR3. The V gene lost 1 base and the J gene lost 5 bases, with 15 bases spanning the gap. Germline CDR1 reads SGHVS; CDR2 reads FQNEAQ.

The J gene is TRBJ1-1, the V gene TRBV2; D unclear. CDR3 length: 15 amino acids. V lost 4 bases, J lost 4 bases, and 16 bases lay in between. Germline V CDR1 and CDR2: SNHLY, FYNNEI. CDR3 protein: CASSGSEVGATEAFF. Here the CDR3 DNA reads TGTGCCAGCAGTGGGTCCGAGGTGGGAGCCACTGAAGCTTTCTTT.

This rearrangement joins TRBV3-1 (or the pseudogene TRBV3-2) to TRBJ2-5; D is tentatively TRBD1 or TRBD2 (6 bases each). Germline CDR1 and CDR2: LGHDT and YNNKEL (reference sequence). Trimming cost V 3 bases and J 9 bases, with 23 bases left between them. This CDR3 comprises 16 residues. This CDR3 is CASSHPGGGPTSAQYF. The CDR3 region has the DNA TGTGCCAGCAGCCACCCCGGAGGGGGACCAACATCGGCCCAGTACTTC.

The CDR3 DNA sequence: TGTGCCAGCAGTTACGAGGGTAGGGATCAGCCCCAGCATTTT. Protein: CASSYEGRDQPQHF. The chain uses TRBV6-2 or TRBV6-3 and TRBJ1-5; D call uncertain. V was shortened by 2 bases and J by 5 bases, with 10 bases between the two germline ends. This CDR3 region has 14 residues. CDR1 is MNHEY and CDR2 is SVGEGT in the germline V gene.

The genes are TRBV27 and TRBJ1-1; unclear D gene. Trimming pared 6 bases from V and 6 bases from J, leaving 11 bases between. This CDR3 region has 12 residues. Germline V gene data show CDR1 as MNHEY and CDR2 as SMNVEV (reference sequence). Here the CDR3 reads CASRLGEAEAFF. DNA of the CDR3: TGTGCCAGCAGATTAGGTGAGGCTGAAGCTTTCTTT.

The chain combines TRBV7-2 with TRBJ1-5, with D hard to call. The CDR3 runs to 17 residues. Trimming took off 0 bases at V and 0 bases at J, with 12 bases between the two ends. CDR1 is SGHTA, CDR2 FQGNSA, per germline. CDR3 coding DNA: TGTGCCAGCAGCTTAGCGTCTTTCGGCTATAGCAATCAGCCCCAGCATTTT. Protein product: CASSLASFGYSNQPQHF.

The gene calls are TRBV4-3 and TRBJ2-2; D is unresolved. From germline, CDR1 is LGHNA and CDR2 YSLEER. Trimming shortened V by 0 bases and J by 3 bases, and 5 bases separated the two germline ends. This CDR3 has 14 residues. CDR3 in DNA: TGCGCCAGCAGCCAAGATCTTGACACCGGGGAGCTGTTTTTT. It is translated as CASSQDLDTGELFF.

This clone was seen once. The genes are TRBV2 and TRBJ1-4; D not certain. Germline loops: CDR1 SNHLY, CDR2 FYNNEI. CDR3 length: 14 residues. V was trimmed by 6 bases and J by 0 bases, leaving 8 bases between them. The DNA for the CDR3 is TGTGCCAGCAGACAGACCGCAACTAATGAAAAACTGTTTTTT. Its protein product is CASRQTATNEKLFF.

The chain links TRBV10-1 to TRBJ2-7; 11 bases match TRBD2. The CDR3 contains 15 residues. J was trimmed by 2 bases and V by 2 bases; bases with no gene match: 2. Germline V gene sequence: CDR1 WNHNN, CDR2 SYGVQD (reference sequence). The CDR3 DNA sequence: TGCGCCAGCAGTGAGCTAGCGGGGGGTACCTACGAGCAGTACTTC. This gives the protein CASSELAGGTYEQYF.

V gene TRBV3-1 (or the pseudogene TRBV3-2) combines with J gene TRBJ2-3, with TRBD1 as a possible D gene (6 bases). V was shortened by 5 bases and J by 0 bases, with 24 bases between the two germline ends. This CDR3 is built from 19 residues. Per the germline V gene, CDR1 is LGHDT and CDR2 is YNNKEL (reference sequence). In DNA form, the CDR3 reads TGTGCCAGCAGCGAGGACGCAGGGAATGAGGGGGTAAGCACAGATACGCAGTATTTT. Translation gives CASSEDAGNEGVSTDTQYF.

CDR3 DNA: TGTGCCACCAGCAGCCTAGCGAAACAGTACAATGAGCAGTTCTTC. Protein product: CATSSLAKQYNEQFF. This rearrangement joins TRBV15 to TRBJ2-1; weak D call: TRBD2 (6 bases). Germline assignment: CDR1 LNHNV and CDR2 YYDKDF (reference sequence). This CDR3 comprises 15 residues. V was clipped by 3 bases and J by 4 bases, with 13 bases between them.

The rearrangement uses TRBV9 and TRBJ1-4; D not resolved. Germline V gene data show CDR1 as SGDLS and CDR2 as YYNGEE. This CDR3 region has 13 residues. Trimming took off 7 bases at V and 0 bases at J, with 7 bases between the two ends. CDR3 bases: TGTGCCAGCCAGCCGGCAACTAATGAAAAACTGTTTTTT. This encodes CASQPATNEKLFF.

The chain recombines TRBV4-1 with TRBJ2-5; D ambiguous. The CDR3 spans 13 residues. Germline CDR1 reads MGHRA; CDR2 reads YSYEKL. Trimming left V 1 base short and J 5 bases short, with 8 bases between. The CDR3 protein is CASSQVIVETQYF. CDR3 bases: TGCGCCAGCAGCCAAGTAATTGTCGAGACCCAGTACTTC.

CDR3 loop: CASSLSGEGTYGYTF. In nucleotides, the CDR3 is TGTGCCAGCAGTTTAAGCGGGGAAGGGACCTATGGCTACACCTTC. The V gene is TRBV27, the J gene TRBJ1-2, with a weak D call TRBD1 (5 bases). V dropped 2 bases and J dropped 4 bases, with 14 bases sitting between them. Germline CDR1 reads MNHEY; CDR2 reads SMNVEV (reference sequence). There are 15 residues in the CDR3.